Reported below is one TCR beta chain. Treatment denoted: randomized to nivolumab then ipilimumab (arm A) or the reverse (arm B). PBMC sorting kept live CD3+CD8+ cells without CD19 or CD56. The CDR3 is 16 residues long. Per germline, CDR1 MGHRA and CDR2 YSYEKL. V gave up 3 bases and J gave up 5 bases; unmatched junction bases: 10. The data were obtained in a study of sequential checkpoint blockade in melanoma. This table comes from immunoSEQ multiplex PCR, and its TCRdb copy is limited to in-frame clones, with some not included. This sample carries 15,000 to 20,000 clones, approximately 74% of them seen once, and the ten largest clones take roughly 35%.

The chain recombines TRBV4-1 with TRBJ2-3; TRBD2 aligns across 8 bases. This TCR was sampled from a human donor with melanoma. Sample: CD8+ T cells sorted from blood (inferred from file names), taken from a patient given nivolumab and ipilimumab in sequence. The CDR3 reads CASSHATGTSLDTQYF. As DNA, the CDR3 is TGCGCCAGCAGCCACGCCACCGGGACTAGTTTAGATACGCAGTATTTT.